Given below is one T cell receptor (beta chain) in context. These data belong to a study of blood T cell repertoires in COVID-19. Study information: Acute and convalescent COVID-19 specimens originated in the United States, Italy and Spain.

Some clones are missing from TCRdb's copy, which holds only in-frame ones; the method was immunoSEQ multiplex PCR. The sample yields fewer than 500,000 clones, roughly nine tenths seen once. The study recruited people aged roughly 18 to 89 years across approximately 24 US areas. Participant-reported clinical history was the basis for cohort assignment. Before being deemed recovered, Cohort 3 donors had two negative PCRs, clearance, or symptom resolution. The sequencing sample was made of PBMCs or T cells enriched from blood (not recorded which). This receptor was taken from a woman aged 18 to 35 who had recovered from COVID-19.

CDR3 sequence: CASSLGQLYNSPLHF. CDR3 nucleotide sequence: TGTGCCAGCAGCCTGGGACAGCTTTATAATTCACCCCTCCACTTT. This chain connects TRBV6-5 to TRBJ1-6; 7 bases are shared with TRBD1. The J segment lost 4 bases and the V segment lost 6 bases, leaving 6 bases of the junction unmatched. CDR1 MNHEY and CDR2 SVGAGI come from the germline V gene. This CDR3 is 15 amino acids long.